The T cell receptor (beta chain) under discussion was sequenced for a study of cytomegalovirus exposure and HLA in healthy donors. Although they were nominally healthy when sampled, donors likely had unrecorded immune exposures. Study conclusions and caveats: Some TCR beta chains (164 of them) were listed as cytomegalovirus-associated.

A multiplex PCR was run with 60 Vbeta primers and 13 Jbeta primers. Sequencing was performed with immunoSEQ multiplex PCR; in TCRdb, only in-frame clones are kept and a portion is missing. The table records 150,000 to 200,000 clones, around 86% of them present only once. As to this clone: Its antigen is unknown.

CDR1 is SGHDT, CDR2 YYEEEE, per germline. CDR3 length: 15 residues. V trimming: 0 bases; J trimming: 2 bases; junction bases outside the gene matches: 3. The sequence was obtained from a girl aged 2 to 9 in good health and CMV-seropositive. The genes are TRBV5-6 and TRBJ2-7, with 9 bases that match TRBD2. The sequenced sample was PBMCs. For the CDR3, the DNA is TGTGCCAGCAGCTTGGCGCCTAGCGGGACCTACGAGCAGTACTTC. Translation: CASSLAPSGTYEQYF. The entire variable domain, with the rest obtained from reference TRBV5-6 and TRBJ2-7, is as follows: DAGVTQSPTHLIKTRGQQVTLRCSPKSGHDTVSWYQQALGQGPQFIFQYYEEEERQRGNFPDRFSGHQFPNYSSELNVNALLLGDSALYLCASSLAPSGTYEQYFGPGTRLTVT.